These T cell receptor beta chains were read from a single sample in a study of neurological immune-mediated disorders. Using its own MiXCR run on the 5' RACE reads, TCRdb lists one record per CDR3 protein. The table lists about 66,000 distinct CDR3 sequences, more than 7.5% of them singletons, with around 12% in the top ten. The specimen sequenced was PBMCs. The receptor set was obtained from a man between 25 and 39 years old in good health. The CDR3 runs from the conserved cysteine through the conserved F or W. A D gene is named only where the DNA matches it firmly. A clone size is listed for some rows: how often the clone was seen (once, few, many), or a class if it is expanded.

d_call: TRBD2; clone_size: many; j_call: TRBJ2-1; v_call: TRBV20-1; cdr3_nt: TGCAGTGCTCCCCCCGCGGGGGGGGCTGAGGAGCAGTTCTTC; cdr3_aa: CSAPPAGGAEEQFF
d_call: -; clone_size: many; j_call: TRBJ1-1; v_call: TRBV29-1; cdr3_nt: TGCAGCGTTATGCCATCTTCTGTCGGCACTGAAGCTTTCTTT; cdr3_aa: CSVMPSSVGTEAFF
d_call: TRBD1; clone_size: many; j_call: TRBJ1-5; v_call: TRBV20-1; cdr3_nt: TGCAGTGCGGGCGGACAGGGGGCCAGTCAGCCCCAGCATTTT; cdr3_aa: CSAGGQGASQPQHF
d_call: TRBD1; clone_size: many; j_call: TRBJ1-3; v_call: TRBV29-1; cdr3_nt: TGCAGCGTTGGGATCACAGGGGGCTCTGGAAACACCATATATTTT; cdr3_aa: CSVGITGGSGNTIYF
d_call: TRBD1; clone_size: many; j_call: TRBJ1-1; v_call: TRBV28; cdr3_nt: TGTGCCAGCGGCCGGGACAGGGGTCTCATGAACACTGAAGCTTTCTTT; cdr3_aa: CASGRDRGLMNTEAFF
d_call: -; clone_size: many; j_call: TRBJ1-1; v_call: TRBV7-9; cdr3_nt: TGTGCCAGCAGCTTAGCTCTCGTCGGGGGCACTGAAGCTTTCTTT; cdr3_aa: CASSLALVGGTEAFF
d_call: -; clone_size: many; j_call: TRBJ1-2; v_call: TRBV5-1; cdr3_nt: TGCGCCAGCAGCTTAGGGGCCGCGGTGGATGGCTACACCTTC; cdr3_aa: CASSLGAAVDGYTF
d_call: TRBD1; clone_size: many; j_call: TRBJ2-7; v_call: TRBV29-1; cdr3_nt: TGCAGCATTCCCGGACAGGGGGCCCACGAGCAGTACTTC; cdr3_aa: CSIPGQGAHEQYF
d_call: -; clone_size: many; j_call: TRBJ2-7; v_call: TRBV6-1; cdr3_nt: TGTGCCAGCAGTGGATACGAGCAGTACTTC; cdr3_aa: CASSGYEQYF
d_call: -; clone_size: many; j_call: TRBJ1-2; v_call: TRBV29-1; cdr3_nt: TGCAGCGTTGAAAACAGAAGCTATGGCTACACCTTC; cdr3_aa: CSVENRSYGYTF
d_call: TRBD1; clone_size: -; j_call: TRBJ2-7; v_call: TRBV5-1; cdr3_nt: TGCGCCAGCAGCTTGAGGCCTGGGACAGGGGGCGACGAGCAGTGCTTC; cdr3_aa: CASSLRPGTGGDEQCF
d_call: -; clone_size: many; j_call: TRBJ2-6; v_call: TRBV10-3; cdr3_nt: TGTGCCATCAGTGGAGCTGGGGCCAACGTCCTGACTTTC; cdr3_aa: CAISGAGANVLTF
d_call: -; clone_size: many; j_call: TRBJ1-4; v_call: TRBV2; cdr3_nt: TGTGCCAGCAGCTCGGACGTGGATGCAACTAATGAAAAACTGTTTTTT; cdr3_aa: CASSSDVDATNEKLFF
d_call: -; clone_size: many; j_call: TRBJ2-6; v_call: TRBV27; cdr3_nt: TGTGCCAGCAGTCCACCCTTCGTGTCCGGGGCCAACGTCCTGACTTTC; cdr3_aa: CASSPPFVSGANVLTF
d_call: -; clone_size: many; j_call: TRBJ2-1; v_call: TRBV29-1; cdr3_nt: TGCAGCGTTGGTGGGGGCGATGAGCAGTTCTTC; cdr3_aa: CSVGGGDEQFF